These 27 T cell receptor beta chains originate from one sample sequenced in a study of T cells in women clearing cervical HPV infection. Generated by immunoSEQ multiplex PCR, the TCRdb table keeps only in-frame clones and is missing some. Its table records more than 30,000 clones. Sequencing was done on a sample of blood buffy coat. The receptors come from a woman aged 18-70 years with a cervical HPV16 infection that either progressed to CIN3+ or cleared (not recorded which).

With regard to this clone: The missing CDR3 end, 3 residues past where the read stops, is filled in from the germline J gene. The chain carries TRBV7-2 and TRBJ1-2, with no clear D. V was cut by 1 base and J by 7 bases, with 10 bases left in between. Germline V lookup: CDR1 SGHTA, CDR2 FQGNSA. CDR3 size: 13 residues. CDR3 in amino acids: CASSLGASSGYTF. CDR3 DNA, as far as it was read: TGTGCCAGCAGCTTAGGGGCCAGCAGTGGC.

The part of the CDR3 DNA that was read is TGTGCCAGCAGCTTAGTGGCGGGGAATCAAGAGACC. Residues: CASSLVAGNQET. The whole CDR3 region reads CASSLVAGNQETQYF. The chain has TRBV7-2 and TRBJ2-5, with a possible D match to TRBD2 (6 bases). Read data end 3 residues before the CDR3 end; the end is taken from the germline J gene. V shed 1 base and J shed 2 bases, with 11 bases lying between them. Germline lookup yields CDR1 SGHTA and CDR2 FQGNSA. This CDR3 region has 15 residues. Full variable domain (missing parts from reference TRBV7-2 and TRBJ2-5): GAGVSQSPSNKVTEKGKDVELRCDPISGHTALYWYRQSLGQGLEFLIYFQGNSAPDKSGLPSDRFSAERTGGSVSTLTIQRTQQEDSAVYLCASSLVAGNQETQYFGPGTRLLVL.

The CDR3 sequence is CASSEGQWGPSPLHF. The DNA read from the CDR3 is TGTGCCAGCAGTGAAGGGCAGTGGGGCCCTTCACCC. V and J are TRBV2 and TRBJ1-6; the D gene is possibly TRBD1 (5 bases). The DNA ends 3 residues before the CDR3 does, and the rest of the CDR3 is filled in from the germline J gene. The germline CDR1 and CDR2 sequences are SNHLY and FYNNEI. The CDR3 loop spans 15 amino acids. V was shortened by 1 base and J by 9 bases, with 13 bases between the two germline ends.

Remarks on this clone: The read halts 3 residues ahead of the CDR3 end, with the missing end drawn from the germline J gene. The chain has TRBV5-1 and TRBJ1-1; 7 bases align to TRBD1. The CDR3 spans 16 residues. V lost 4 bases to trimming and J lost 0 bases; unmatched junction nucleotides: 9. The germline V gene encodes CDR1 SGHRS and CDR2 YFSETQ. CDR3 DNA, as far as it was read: TGCGCCAGCAGCCTCACGGGGGACAGTTTGAACACTGAA. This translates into CASSLTGDSLNTE. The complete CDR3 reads CASSLTGDSLNTEAFF.

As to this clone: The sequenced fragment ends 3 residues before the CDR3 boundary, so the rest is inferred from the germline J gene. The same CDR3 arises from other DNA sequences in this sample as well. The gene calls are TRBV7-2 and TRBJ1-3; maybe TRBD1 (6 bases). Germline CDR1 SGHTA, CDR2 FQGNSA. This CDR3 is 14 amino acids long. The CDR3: CASSSKPQGLSIYF. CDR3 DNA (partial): TGTGCCAGCAGCTCCAAACCTCAGGGGCTTTCA.

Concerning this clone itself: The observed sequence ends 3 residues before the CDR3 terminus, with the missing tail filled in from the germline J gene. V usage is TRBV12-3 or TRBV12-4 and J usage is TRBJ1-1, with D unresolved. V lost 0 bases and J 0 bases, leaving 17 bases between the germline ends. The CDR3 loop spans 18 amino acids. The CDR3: CASSLALDRRGMNTEAFF. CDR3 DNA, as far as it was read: TGTGCCAGCAGTTTAGCGCTCGATCGGCGGGGAATGAACACTGAA.

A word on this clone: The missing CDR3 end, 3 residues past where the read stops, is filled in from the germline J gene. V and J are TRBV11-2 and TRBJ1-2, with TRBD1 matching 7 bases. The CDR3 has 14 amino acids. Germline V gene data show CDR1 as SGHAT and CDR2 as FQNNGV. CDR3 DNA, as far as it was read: TGTGCCAGCAGCACGGGGACAGCCCAGTACGAC. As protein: CASSTGTAQYD. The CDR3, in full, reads CASSTGTAQYDYTF.

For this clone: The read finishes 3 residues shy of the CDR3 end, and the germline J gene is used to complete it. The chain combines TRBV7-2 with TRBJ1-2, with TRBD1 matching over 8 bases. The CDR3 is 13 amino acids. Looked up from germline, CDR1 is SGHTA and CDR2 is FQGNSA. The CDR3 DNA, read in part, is TGTGCCAGCAGCTCCCAGGGGGCCTGGGGC. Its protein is CASSSQGAWG. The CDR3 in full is CASSSQGAWGYTF.

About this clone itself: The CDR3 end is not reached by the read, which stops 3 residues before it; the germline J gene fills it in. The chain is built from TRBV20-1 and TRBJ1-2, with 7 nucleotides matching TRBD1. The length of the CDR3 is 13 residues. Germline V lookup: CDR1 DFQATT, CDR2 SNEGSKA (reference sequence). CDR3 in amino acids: CSARRAGGGGYTF. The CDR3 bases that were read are TGCAGTGCTAGAAGGGCAGGAGGGGGCGGC.

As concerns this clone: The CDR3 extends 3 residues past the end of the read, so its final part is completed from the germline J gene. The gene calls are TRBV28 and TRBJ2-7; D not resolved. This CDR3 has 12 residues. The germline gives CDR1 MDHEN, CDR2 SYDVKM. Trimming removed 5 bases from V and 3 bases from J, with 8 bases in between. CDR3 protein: CASSRSVYEQYF. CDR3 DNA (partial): TGTGCCAGCAGTCGCTCAGTCTACGAG.

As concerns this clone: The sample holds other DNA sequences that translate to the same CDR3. The CDR3 here is CASSFSAPNSGNTIYF. Incomplete CDR3 DNA: TGTGCCAGCAGCTTCAGCGCGCCCAACTCTGGAAACACC. This sequence joins TRBV7-6 and TRBJ1-3; no definite D call. The read halts 3 residues ahead of the CDR3 end, with the missing end drawn from the germline J gene. V lost 3 bases to trimming and J lost 0 bases, with 12 bases between them. The CDR3 is 16 amino acids. Per germline, CDR1 SGHVS and CDR2 FNYEAQ.

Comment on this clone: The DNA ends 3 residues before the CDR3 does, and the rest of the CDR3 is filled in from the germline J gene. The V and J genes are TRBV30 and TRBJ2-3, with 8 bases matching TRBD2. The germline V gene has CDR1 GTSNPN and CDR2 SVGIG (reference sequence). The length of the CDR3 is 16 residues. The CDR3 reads CAWSTGYGGAEETQYF. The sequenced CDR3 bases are TGTGCCTGGAGTACCGGTTACGGGGGGGCAGAAGAGACG.

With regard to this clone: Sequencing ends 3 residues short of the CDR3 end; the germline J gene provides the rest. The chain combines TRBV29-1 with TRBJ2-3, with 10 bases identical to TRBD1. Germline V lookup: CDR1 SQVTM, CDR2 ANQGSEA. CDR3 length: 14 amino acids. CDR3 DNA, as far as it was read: TGCAGCGTCCTGGACAGGGGGATAGTAGAGACG. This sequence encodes CSVLDRGIVET. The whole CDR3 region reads CSVLDRGIVETQYF.

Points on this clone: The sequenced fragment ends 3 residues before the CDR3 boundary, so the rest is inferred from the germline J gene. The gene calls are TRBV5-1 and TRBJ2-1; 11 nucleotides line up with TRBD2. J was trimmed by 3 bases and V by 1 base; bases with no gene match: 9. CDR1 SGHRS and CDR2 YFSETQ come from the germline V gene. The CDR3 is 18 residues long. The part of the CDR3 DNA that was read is TGCGCCAGCAGCTTGAGGAGGCGGGGGACTAGCGGCTACAATGAG. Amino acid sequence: CASSLRRRGTSGYNE. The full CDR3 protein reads CASSLRRRGTSGYNEQFF. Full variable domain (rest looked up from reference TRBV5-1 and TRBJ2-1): KAGVTQTPRYLIKTRGQQVTLSCSPISGHRSVSWYQQTPGQGLQFLFEYFSETQRNKGNFPGRFSGRQFSNSRSEMNVSTLELGDSALYLCASSLRRRGTSGYNEQFFGPGTRLTVL.

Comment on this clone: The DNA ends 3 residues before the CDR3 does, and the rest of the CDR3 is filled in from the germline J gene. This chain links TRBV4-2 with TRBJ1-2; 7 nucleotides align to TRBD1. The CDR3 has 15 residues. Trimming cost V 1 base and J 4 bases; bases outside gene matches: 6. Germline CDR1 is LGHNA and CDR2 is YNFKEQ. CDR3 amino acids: CASSQGQGLPYGYTF. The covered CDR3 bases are TGTGCCAGCAGCCAAGGACAGGGTCTGCCCTATGGC.

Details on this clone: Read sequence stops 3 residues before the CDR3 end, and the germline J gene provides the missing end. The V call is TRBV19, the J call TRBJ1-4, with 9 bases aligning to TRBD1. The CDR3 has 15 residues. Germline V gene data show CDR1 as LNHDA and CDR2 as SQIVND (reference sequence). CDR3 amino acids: CASSGTGTGTSPLFF. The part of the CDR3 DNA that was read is TGTGCCAGTAGTGGGACCGGGACAGGGACTTCACCA.

The sequenced CDR3 bases are TGTGCCAGCAGCCTTTCCGGGACAGCCTACGAC. This encodes CASSLSGTAYD. In full, the CDR3 reads CASSLSGTAYDYTF. This chain uses TRBV7-2 with TRBJ1-2, with 7 bases lining up with TRBD1. From the germline J gene comes the end of the CDR3, since the read stops 3 residues before it. Per germline, CDR1 SGHTA and CDR2 FQGNSA. The CDR3 is 14 amino acids.

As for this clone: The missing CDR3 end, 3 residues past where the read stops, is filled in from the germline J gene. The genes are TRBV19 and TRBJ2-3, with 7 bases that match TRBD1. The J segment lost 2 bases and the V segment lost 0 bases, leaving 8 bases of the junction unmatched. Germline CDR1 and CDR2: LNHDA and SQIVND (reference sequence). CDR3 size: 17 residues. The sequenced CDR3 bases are TGTGCCAGTAGTATAGAGGAAGACAGGGTGGTCACAGATACG. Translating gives CASSIEEDRVVTDT. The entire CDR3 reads CASSIEEDRVVTDTQYF.

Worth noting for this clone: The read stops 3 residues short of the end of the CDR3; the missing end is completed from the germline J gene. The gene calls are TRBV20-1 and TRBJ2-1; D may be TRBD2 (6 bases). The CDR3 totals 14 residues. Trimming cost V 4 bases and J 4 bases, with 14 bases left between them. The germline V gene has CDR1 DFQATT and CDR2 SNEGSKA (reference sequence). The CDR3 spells CSAIWDSSYNEQFF. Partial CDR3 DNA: TGCAGTGCTATTTGGGACTCGTCGTACAATGAG.

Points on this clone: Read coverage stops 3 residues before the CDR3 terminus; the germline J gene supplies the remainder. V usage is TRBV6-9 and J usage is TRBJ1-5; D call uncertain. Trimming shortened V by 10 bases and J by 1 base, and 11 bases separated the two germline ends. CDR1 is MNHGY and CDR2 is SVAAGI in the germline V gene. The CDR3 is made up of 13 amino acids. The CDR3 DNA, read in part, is TGTGCCATCCCAGGTCGCAGCAATCAGCCC. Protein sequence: CAIPGRSNQP. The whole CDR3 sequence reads CAIPGRSNQPQHF.

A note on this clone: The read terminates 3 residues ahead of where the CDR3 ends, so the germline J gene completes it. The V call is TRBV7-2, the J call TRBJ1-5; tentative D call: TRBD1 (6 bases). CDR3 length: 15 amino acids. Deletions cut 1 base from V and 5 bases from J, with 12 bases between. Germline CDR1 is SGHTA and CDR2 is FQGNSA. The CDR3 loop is CASSLGQGRYQPQHF. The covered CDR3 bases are TGTGCCAGCAGCTTAGGGCAGGGGAGGTATCAGCCC.

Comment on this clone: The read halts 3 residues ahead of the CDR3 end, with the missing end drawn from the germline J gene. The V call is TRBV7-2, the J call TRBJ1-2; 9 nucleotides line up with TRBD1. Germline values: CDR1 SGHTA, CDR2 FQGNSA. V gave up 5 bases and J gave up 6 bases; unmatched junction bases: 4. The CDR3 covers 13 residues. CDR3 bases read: TGTGCCAGCAGCGTGGGGACAGGGAATGGC. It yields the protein CASSVGTGNG. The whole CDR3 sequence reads CASSVGTGNGYTF. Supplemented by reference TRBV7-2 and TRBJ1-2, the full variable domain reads GAGVSQSPSNKVTEKGKDVELRCDPISGHTALYWYRQSLGQGLEFLIYFQGNSAPDKSGLPSDRFSAERTGGSVSTLTIQRTQQEDSAVYLCASSVGTGNGYTFGSGTRLTVV.

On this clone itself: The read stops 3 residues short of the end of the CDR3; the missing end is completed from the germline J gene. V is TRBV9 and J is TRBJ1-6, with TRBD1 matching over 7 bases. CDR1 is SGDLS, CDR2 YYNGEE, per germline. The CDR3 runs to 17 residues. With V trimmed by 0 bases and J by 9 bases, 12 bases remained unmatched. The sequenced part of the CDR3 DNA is TGTGCCAGCAGCGTAGCTGATGACAGGGACAAGGGTTCACCC. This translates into CASSVADDRDKGSP. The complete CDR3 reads CASSVADDRDKGSPLHF.

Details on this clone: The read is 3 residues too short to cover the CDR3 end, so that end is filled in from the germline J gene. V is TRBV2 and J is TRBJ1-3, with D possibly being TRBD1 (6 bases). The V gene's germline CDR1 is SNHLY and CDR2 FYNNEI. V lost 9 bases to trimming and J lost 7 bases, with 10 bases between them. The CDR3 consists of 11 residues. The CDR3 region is CASGQSNTIYF. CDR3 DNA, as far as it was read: TGTGCCAGTGGACAGTCCAACACC.

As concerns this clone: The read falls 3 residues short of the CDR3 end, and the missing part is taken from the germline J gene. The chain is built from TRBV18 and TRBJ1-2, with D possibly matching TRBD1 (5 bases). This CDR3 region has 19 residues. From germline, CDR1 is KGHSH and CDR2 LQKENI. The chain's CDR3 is CASSPPGLAGSKAKNIYTF. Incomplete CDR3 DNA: TGTGCCAGCTCACCACCGGGACTAGCGGGGAGCAAAGCCAAAAACATC.

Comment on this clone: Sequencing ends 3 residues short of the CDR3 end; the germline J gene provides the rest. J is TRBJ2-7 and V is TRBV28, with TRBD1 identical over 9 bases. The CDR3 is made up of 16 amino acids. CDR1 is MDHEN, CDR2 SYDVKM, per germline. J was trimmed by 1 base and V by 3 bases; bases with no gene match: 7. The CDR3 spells CASSLETGGYSYEQYF. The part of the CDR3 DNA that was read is TGTGCCAGCAGTTTGGAGACAGGGGGATATTCCTACGAG.

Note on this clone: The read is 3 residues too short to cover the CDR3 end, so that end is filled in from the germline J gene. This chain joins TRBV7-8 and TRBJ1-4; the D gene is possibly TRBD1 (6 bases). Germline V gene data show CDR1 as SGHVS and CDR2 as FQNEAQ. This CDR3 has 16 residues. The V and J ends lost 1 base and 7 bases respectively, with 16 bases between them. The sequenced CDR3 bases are TGTGCCAGCAGCTTAGGGTTAGGGGGGGAATTTGAAAAA. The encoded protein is CASSLGLGGEFEK. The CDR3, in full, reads CASSLGLGGEFEKLFF. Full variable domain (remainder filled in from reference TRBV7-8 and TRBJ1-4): GAGVSQSPRYKVAKRGQDVALRCDPISGHVSLFWYQQALGQGPEFLTYFQNEAQLDKSGLPSDRFFAERPEGSVSTLKIQRTQQEDSAVYLCASSLGLGGEFEKLFFGSGTQLSVL.